A single sample gave rise to the 27 T cell receptor beta chains below, sequenced in a study of blood T cells in healthy people across ages. The use of a sample-barcoded 5' primer and a J-beta primer mix characterized a second PCR of about 7 to 12 cycles. Each CDR3 protein gets one entry after TCRdb re-called the 5' RACE reads with MiXCR. The repertoire includes roughly 1.6 million distinct CDR3 sequences, about 31% of them detected once, and roughly 10% sits in the top ten. Sequenced input: blood. The receptors come from a woman aged 25-40 years in good health.

V usage is TRBV7-3 and J usage is TRBJ2-6; 7 bases line up with TRBD2. CDR1 is SGHTA, CDR2 FQGTGA, per germline. The CDR3 spans 19 residues. The J segment lost 0 bases and the V segment lost 0 bases, leaving 8 bases of the junction unmatched. The CDR3: CASSLTSRGRGSGANVLTF. The DNA for the CDR3 is TGTGCCAGCAGCTTAACGTCGCGCGGGAGAGGCTCTGGGGCCAACGTCCTGACTTTC.

This clonotype has a single count. J is TRBJ1-1 and V is TRBV2; 11 nucleotides line up with TRBD1. Looked up from germline, CDR1 is SNHLY and CDR2 is FYNNEI. V lost 9 bases to trimming and J lost 0 bases; unmatched junction nucleotides: 9. The CDR3 is 16 amino acids. The CDR3 here is CASLNRDRGMNTEAFF. In DNA, the CDR3 is TGTGCCAGTTTAAACCGGGACAGGGGGATGAACACTGAAGCTTTCTTT.

This chain uses TRBV3-1 with TRBJ2-4; TRBD1 aligns across 11 bases. With 6 bases clipped from V and 8 bases from J, the junction kept 3 bases outside the gene matches. Germline loops: CDR1 LGHDT, CDR2 YNNKEL (reference sequence). The CDR3 has 13 amino acids. This CDR3 reads CASRDRGQDIQYF. Written as DNA, the CDR3 is TGTGCCAGCAGGGACAGGGGGCAAGACATTCAGTACTTC.

A few counts support this clonotype. The chain links TRBV7-2 to TRBJ2-1; no reliable D call. Germline-derived CDR1 and CDR2 are SGHTA and FQGNSA. This CDR3 comprises 12 residues. Trimming took 7 bases from V and 3 from J, leaving 7 bases between them. The CDR3 bases are TGTGCCAGCACCCTCAACTACAATGAGCAGTTCTTC. It yields the protein CASTLNYNEQFF. The full variable domain, its missing parts supplied by reference TRBV7-2 and TRBJ2-1, is GAGVSQSPSNKVTEKGKDVELRCDPISGHTALYWYRQSLGQGLEFLIYFQGNSAPDKSGLPSDRFSAERTGGSVSTLTIQRTQQEDSAVYLCASTLNYNEQFFGPGTRLTVL.

This chain joins TRBV5-4 and TRBJ2-7; possible D gene TRBD1, 6 bases. V lost 3 bases and J lost 2, with 15 bases in between. In germline, CDR1 is SGHNT, CDR2 YYREEE (reference sequence). The CDR3 is 15 residues long. In DNA form, the CDR3 reads TGTGCCAGCAGCTCCAAACAGGGTCGGGCCTACGAGCAGTACTTC. Protein sequence: CASSSKQGRAYEQYF.

For this clonotype: Sequence at one end of the junction differs from germline and may be a read error. J is TRBJ1-5 and V is TRBV20-1; D gene unclear. CDR3 length: 14 amino acids. Germline V lookup: CDR1 DFQATT, CDR2 SNEGSKA (reference sequence). CDR3: CSAIEGKSNPPQHF. CDR3 nucleotide sequence: TGCAGTGCTATAGAAGGGAAAAGCAATCCGCCCCAGCATTTT.

About this clonotype itself: Its ends do not fully match the called genes, so a read error is possible. The chain is built from TRBV7-3 and TRBJ2-1; the match to TRBD2 covers 7 bases. This CDR3 contains 19 residues. Looked up from germline, CDR1 is SGHTA and CDR2 is FQGTGA. The CDR3 region is CACSARLAGPIFSYNEQFF. Written as DNA, the CDR3 is TGTGCCTGCAGCGCGAGACTAGCCGGCCCAATCTTTTCTTACAATGAGCAGTTCTTC.

The J gene is TRBJ2-1, the V gene TRBV7-1, with D unresolved. TRBV7-1 has ORF status, its function being uncertain. There are 13 residues in the CDR3. The V gene lost 2 bases and the J gene lost 9 bases, with 11 bases spanning the gap. CDR3 protein: CASSSQRLGEQFF. The CDR3 DNA is TGTGCCAGCAGCTCACAAAGGCTTGGTGAGCAGTTCTTC.

This clonotype has a single count. The CDR3 coding sequence is TGCGCCAGCAGCCAGGACCGAACCGGGACAGGGGAAAAACTGTTTTTT. Amino acids: CASSQDRTGTGEKLFF. This chain links TRBV4-1 with TRBJ1-4, with TRBD1 identical over 9 bases. The CDR3 is made up of 16 amino acids. The germline CDR1 and CDR2 sequences are MGHRA and YSYEKL. V shed 3 bases and J 8 bases; nucleotides not matched to a gene: 10.

This clonotype was seen once. The junction does not match germline at one end; this may be a read error. This chain joins TRBV25-1 and TRBJ1-1; D unclear. The CDR3 is made up of 11 amino acids. Germline V lookup: CDR1 MGHDK, CDR2 SYGVNS. This CDR3 reads CTSIDNTEAFF. The CDR3 nucleotides are TGTACCAGCATAGACAACACTGAAGCTTTCTTT.

The rearrangement links TRBV6-1 to TRBJ2-1; 7 nucleotides agree with TRBD1. Trimming took 6 bases from V and 0 from J; bases not matched to a gene: 11. The germline V gene has CDR1 MNHNS and CDR2 SASEGT. This CDR3 is built from 17 residues. The CDR3 here is CASRPWIQGSSYNEQFF. The CDR3 nucleotides read TGTGCCAGCAGACCCTGGATACAGGGGAGCTCCTACAATGAGCAGTTCTTC.

A note on this clonotype: Germline is not matched at one junction end, which may reflect a read error. This sequence joins TRBV20-1 and TRBJ2-7; 9 nucleotides align to TRBD2. Per the germline V gene, CDR1 is DFQATT and CDR2 is SNEGSKA (reference sequence). This CDR3 contains 16 residues. The CDR3 here is CSARRLAGIGGYEQHF. The CDR3 DNA reads as TGCAGTGCTAGACGGCTAGCGGGGATCGGCGGCTACGAGCAGCACTTC.

This clonotype was picked up a small number of times. The V call is TRBV4-2, the J call TRBJ2-3; 13 positions agree with TRBD2. The CDR3 has 17 amino acids. With 2 bases clipped from V and 4 bases from J, the junction kept 6 bases outside the gene matches. Germline V gene lookup returns CDR1 LGHNA and CDR2 YNFKEQ. The CDR3 DNA reads TGTGCCAGCAGCCAATTGGGACTAGCGGGAACTGCAGATACGCAGTATTTT. This encodes CASSQLGLAGTADTQYF.

The chain employs TRBV20-1 and TRBJ2-1, with TRBD2 matching over 14 bases. Germline values: CDR1 DFQATT, CDR2 SNEGSKA (reference sequence). Germline trimming cut 7 bases from V and 0 bases from J; bases unmatched to any gene: 5. The CDR3 sequence is 16 residues long. The CDR3 nucleotides are TGCAGTGTTCACGGGACTAGCGGGAGCTCCTACAATGAGCAGTTCTTC. Translating gives CSVHGTSGSSYNEQFF.

This clonotype was picked up one time. This chain uses TRBV10-3 with TRBJ1-4; D perhaps matches TRBD1 (5 bases). CDR1 is ENHRY, CDR2 SYGVKD, per germline. The CDR3 runs to 14 residues. V was pared by 5 bases and J by 7 bases, with 14 bases between. The CDR3 is CAISRDGKSEKLFF. In nucleotides, the CDR3 is TGTGCCATCAGTCGGGACGGGAAGAGTGAAAAACTGTTTTTT.

This chain uses TRBV7-9 with TRBJ2-7, with no clear D. Germline V CDR1 and CDR2: SEHNR, FQNEAQ (reference sequence). The CDR3 contains 15 residues. The V and J ends lost 3 bases and 2 bases respectively, with 14 bases between them. CDR3 nucleotides: TGTGCCAGCAGCTTCGATCTTCTAGGTACCTACGAGCAGTACTTC. It translates to CASSFDLLGTYEQYF.

Details on this clonotype: Germline is not matched at one junction end, which may reflect a read error. The gene calls are TRBV4-1 and TRBJ2-1, with D tentatively TRBD2 (5 bases). The CDR3 is 14 amino acids. Germline V CDR1 and CDR2: MGHRA, YSYEKL. The CDR3 DNA reads TGCGCCAGCGGCCAGGACTCTATTTACAATGAGCAGTTCTTC. As protein: CASGQDSIYNEQFF.

The table lists this clonotype with a few counts. The CDR3 DNA reads TGCGCCAGCAGCTCGGCCGGGACAGGGGTGGCTGAAGCTTTCTTT. It translates to CASSSAGTGVAEAFF. The rearrangement joins TRBV5-1 to TRBJ1-1, with 10 bases matching TRBD1. Germline CDR1 reads SGHRS; CDR2 reads YFSETQ. Germline trimming cut 3 bases from V and 6 bases from J; bases unmatched to any gene: 8. The CDR3 extends over 15 amino acids.

The sample holds a few counts of this clonotype. The chain is built from TRBV27 and TRBJ2-7; possible D gene TRBD2, 5 bases. Germline V gene data show CDR1 as MNHEY and CDR2 as SMNVEV (reference sequence). The CDR3 runs 14 residues. Trimming took off 7 bases at V and 2 bases at J, with 15 bases between the two ends. In DNA, the CDR3 is TGTGCCAGCAAGAGGATGGCGGGCCCCTACGAGCAGTACTTC. Its translation: CASKRMAGPYEQYF.

V gene TRBV20-1 combines with J gene TRBJ2-1, with D perhaps TRBD1 or TRBD2 (5 bases each). Germline-derived CDR1 and CDR2 are DFQATT and SNEGSKA (reference sequence). This CDR3 contains 16 residues. The V and J ends lost 6 bases and 8 bases respectively, with 26 bases between them. The CDR3 here is CSAGDDWTWYQDEQFF. The CDR3 nucleotides read TGCAGTGCGGGGGACGATTGGACATGGTATCAAGATGAGCAGTTCTTC.

This clonotype occurred once. The CDR3 bases are TGTGCCAGCAGTTTGGGACTAGTTCCCTCCTACGAGCAGTACTTC. Translated, it gives CASSLGLVPSYEQYF. V usage is TRBV28 and J usage is TRBJ2-7, with TRBD2 matching 8 bases. The V segment lost 3 bases and the J segment 0 bases; nucleotides outside the gene matches: 4. The CDR3 is 15 amino acids. Germline assignment: CDR1 MDHEN and CDR2 SYDVKM.

V is TRBV20-1 and J is TRBJ2-7; the D gene could be TRBD1 or TRBD2 (5 bases each). CDR1 and CDR2 from the germline V gene are DFQATT and SNEGSKA (reference sequence). Trimming removed 5 bases from V and 2 bases from J, with 22 bases in between. The CDR3 extends over 16 amino acids. The DNA for the CDR3 is TGCAGTGCTCCGAGACCGGGACCAAAGAGGGCCTACGAGCAGTACTTC. Protein: CSAPRPGPKRAYEQYF.

The chain couples TRBV12-3 or TRBV12-4 to TRBJ1-2; D gene uncertain. The V end was cut by 5 bases, the J end by 7 bases, with 20 bases between. The CDR3 extends over 15 amino acids. CDR3 protein: CASSPTGRASCGYTF. In nucleotides, the CDR3 is TGTGCCAGCAGTCCTACTGGACGGGCCTCCTGTGGCTACACCTTC.

J is TRBJ2-5 and V is TRBV27; no firm D call. CDR3 length: 14 residues. V shed 5 bases and J shed 4 bases, with 14 bases lying between them. Germline CDR1 reads MNHEY; CDR2 reads SMNVEV (reference sequence). The CDR3, as DNA: TGTGCCAGCAGTAACCACTATGAGCGAGAGACCCAGTACTTC. Translating it yields CASSNHYERETQYF.

V and J are TRBV24-1 and TRBJ2-3; tentative D call: TRBD1 (5 bases). CDR1 and CDR2 from the germline V gene are KGHDR and SFDVKD. The CDR3 is 14 residues long. The ends were cut back, 3 bases at V and 4 bases at J, with 10 bases in the middle. CDR3 region: CATSDRGPADTQYF. CDR3 sequence (DNA): TGTGCCACCAGTGATAGGGGCCCGGCAGATACGCAGTATTTT.

This clonotype was recorded a few times. The chain uses TRBV9 and TRBJ2-1, with no clear D. Germline values: CDR1 SGDLS, CDR2 YYNGEE. This CDR3 contains 15 residues. The ends were cut back, 0 bases at V and 2 bases at J, with 9 bases in the middle. In DNA, the CDR3 is TGTGCCAGCAGCGTAGACTCCGCCGCCTACAATGAGCAGTTCTTC. Translated, it gives CASSVDSAAYNEQFF.

The V call is TRBV3-1, the J call TRBJ2-5; 7 bases line up with TRBD1. Germline V CDR1 and CDR2: LGHDT, YNNKEL (reference sequence). The CDR3 is made up of 14 amino acids. With 5 bases clipped from V and 11 bases from J, the junction kept 14 bases outside the gene matches. This chain's CDR3 is CASSSFTGAYKQYF. In DNA, the CDR3 is TGTGCCAGCAGCTCTTTTACAGGGGCCTACAAGCAGTACTTC.